This is a list of T cell receptor beta chains from one sample in a study of blood T cell repertoires in COVID-19. The method was immunoSEQ multiplex PCR; TCRdb's version includes in-frame clones alone and lacks a portion of them. The profile shows just over 95,000 clones, 87% of them singletons. Sequenced input: peripheral blood. The receptor set was obtained from a human donor in a cohort sampled during active COVID-19. The CDR3 runs from the conserved cysteine through the conserved F or W. The order of the fields is V gene, D gene, J gene, clone size, CDR3 protein, CDR3 DNA. A D gene is named only where the DNA matches it firmly. Expanded clones are given a class, and other clones once, few, many or no size at all.

TRBV3-1/TRBV3-2	TRBD2	TRBJ2-1	-	CASSQPGGNEQFF	TGTGCCAGCAGCCAACCGGGAGGGAATGAGCAGTTCTTC
TRBV11-1	-	TRBJ1-1	-	CASSPTRRANTEAFF	TGTGCCAGCAGCCCGACAAGGAGGGCGAACACTGAAGCTTTCTTT
TRBV2	-	TRBJ1-1	once	CASRGRGTEAFF	TGTGCCAGCAGAGGACGGGGCACTGAAGCTTTCTTT
TRBV5-4	TRBD1	TRBJ1-2	few	CASSPGGDRGGGYTF	TGTGCCAGCAGCCCGGGTGGGGACAGGGGAGGTGGCTACACCTTC
TRBV3-1/TRBV3-2	-	TRBJ1-1	-	CASRNRVTEAFF	TGTGCCAGCAGAAACAGGGTGACTGAAGCTTTCTTT
TRBV28	-	TRBJ1-2	-	CASSPTDPYGYTF	TGTGCCAGCAGTCCGACAGATCCCTATGGCTACACCTTC
TRBV25-1	TRBD2	TRBJ2-1	-	CASSHGLAGYNEQFF	TGTGCCAGCAGTCACGGACTAGCGGGCTACAATGAGCAGTTCTTC
TRBV19	TRBD2	TRBJ2-2	-	CASTAGMAGELFF	TGTGCCAGTACAGCGGGGATGGCCGGGGAGCTGTTTTTT
TRBV5-1	TRBD1	TRBJ1-1	-	CASSFEQTGSEAFF	TGCGCCAGCAGCTTTGAACAGACAGGGAGTGAAGCTTTCTTT
TRBV7-3	-	TRBJ2-1	-	CASSLTVPGTSSYNEQFF	TGTGCCAGCAGCTTAACTGTTCCCGGGACAAGCTCCTACAATGAGCAGTTCTTC
TRBV2	-	TRBJ1-2	-	CASSGVGEFGYTF	TGTGCCAGCAGCGGAGTCGGGGAATTCGGCTACACCTTC
TRBV3-1/TRBV3-2	TRBD2	TRBJ2-7	few	CASSQWEGYEQYF	TGTGCCAGCAGCCAATGGGAGGGTTACGAGCAGTACTTC
TRBV30	TRBD1	TRBJ1-5	-	CAWTPAGGGQPQHF	TGTGCCTGGACCCCCGCAGGGGGCGGACAGCCCCAGCATTTT
TRBV3-1/TRBV3-2	-	TRBJ1-1	-	CASSTLAGGTEAFF	TGTGCCAGCAGCACCTTAGCCGGGGGCACTGAAGCTTTCTTT
TRBV5-4	-	TRBJ2-5	few	CASSLEGGKETQYF	TGTGCCAGCAGCTTGGAAGGGGGTAAAGAGACCCAGTACTTC
TRBV6-6	TRBD1	TRBJ1-2	-	CASSQPGGDYGYTF	TGTGCCAGCAGCCAACCAGGGGGAGACTATGGCTACACCTTC